This TCR beta chain came from a study of OX40 agonist ivuxolimab in advanced cancers. Study-wide context: An agonistic anti-OX40 (CD134) antibody, ivuxolimab, was used to treat the patients. Eligibility admitted prior anti-PD-1, anti-PD-L1 or anti-CTLA-4 therapy; about 40% had some.

The assay was immunoSEQ multiplex PCR, and TCRdb's table has in-frame clones only and misses some. The table shows 60,000 to 70,000 clones, with more than 75% occurring only once. In regard to this clone: Antigen: not known.

Study results and caveats: Compared with CD4+, CD8+ T cells on average had more expanded clones.

This CDR3 is 15 amino acids long. V was clipped by 9 bases and J by 6 bases; unmatched bases: 8. In germline, CDR1 is LNHDA, CDR2 SQIVND (reference sequence). The sequenced sample was CD4+ or CD8+ T cells sorted from blood, obtained in a trial of the OX40 agonist ivuxolimab. V is TRBV19 and J is TRBJ2-1, with 13 bases that match TRBD2. This sequence was found in an adult with an advanced solid tumor such as melanoma, head and neck, liver or kidney cancer. This CDR3 reads CASGDGLAGVNEQFF. The CDR3 DNA reads as TGTGCCAGCGGGGACGGACTAGCGGGAGTCAATGAGCAGTTCTTC.